Below, 12 T cell receptor beta chains from the same sample are listed, as sequenced in a study of response to subunit inactivated influenza vaccine (dated by TCRdb to 2017 to 2018). Library creation used RT-PCR. The run used an Illumina HiSeq 2500. TCRdb reran the public reads through fastp at Q25 and MiXCR, keeping productive beta chains. Rows matching on CDR3 protein sequence are summarized as one entry with the most common DNA and genes. In this sample the table shows about 650,000 distinct CDR3 sequences, around 13% of which occur a single time. Roughly 7.6% of the sample is taken by the ten largest. The sequences come from PBMCs from blood, collected less than 15 days before vaccination. These receptors originate from a man aged 50-59 years who received an inactivated influenza vaccine. Donor details come from another sample of the same person, matched by shared clones.

CDR3 sequence: CASSFLSAGGTPYEQYF. The DNA of the CDR3 is TGTGCCAGCAGTTTCCTCTCCGCAGGGGGTACCCCTTACGAGCAGTACTTC. The V gene is TRBV28, the J gene TRBJ2-7; 7 bases are a match to TRBD1. This CDR3 has 17 residues. Germline assignment: CDR1 MDHEN and CDR2 SYDVKM. Trimming cost V 3 bases and J 4 bases; bases outside gene matches: 15.

This clonotype was seen at least ten times. This chain connects TRBV6-2 or TRBV6-3 to TRBJ2-5; a possible D gene is TRBD1 (6 bases). This CDR3 has 15 amino acids. Germline V CDR1 and CDR2: MNHEY, SVGEGT. The V end was cut by 2 bases, the J end by 1 base, with 11 bases between. For the CDR3, the DNA is TGTGCCAGCAGTTACGCCGGGACACTCCAAGAGACCCAGTACTTC. Its protein is CASSYAGTLQETQYF.

This clonotype was seen a few times. The rearrangement joins TRBV6-2 or TRBV6-3 to TRBJ2-2; TRBD2 aligns across 9 bases. V lost 6 bases and J lost 7; bases outside the gene matches: 9. The germline V gene encodes CDR1 MNHEY and CDR2 SVGEGT. The CDR3 loop spans 15 amino acids. This CDR3 is CASSVPGLAGGELFF. Here the CDR3 DNA reads TGTGCCAGCAGCGTTCCGGGACTAGCCGGCGGGGAGCTGTTTTTT.

The chain joins TRBV5-1 to TRBJ2-1; 10 positions agree with TRBD1. Trimming removed 2 bases from V and 6 bases from J; junction bases left unmatched: 5. Germline V gives CDR1 SGHRS, CDR2 YFSETQ. The CDR3 is made up of 15 amino acids. CDR3 protein: CASSFLGTGVNEQFF. The CDR3 DNA reads as TGCGCCAGCAGCTTTCTCGGGACAGGGGTCAATGAGCAGTTCTTC. Looking up the rest from reference TRBV5-1 and TRBJ2-1 gives the full variable domain: KAGVTQTPRYLIKTRGQQVTLSCSPISGHRSVSWYQQTPGQGLQFLFEYFSETQRNKGNFPGRFSGRQFSNSRSEMNVSTLELGDSALYLCASSFLGTGVNEQFFGPGTRLTVL.

The V and J genes are TRBV4-3 and TRBJ1-3, with a weak D call TRBD1 (6 bases). V lost 0 bases to trimming and J lost 0 bases, with 9 bases between them. This CDR3 region has 16 residues. Germline V CDR1 and CDR2: LGHNA, YSLEER. In DNA form, the CDR3 reads TGCGCCAGCAGCCAAGAGACAGGCCACTCTGGAAACACCATATATTTT. Its translation is CASSQETGHSGNTIYF.

This clonotype was observed a few times. DNA for the CDR3: TGTGCCAGCAGTTTTGGGGCAGGGAGAGTAGCTTTCTTT. This codes for CASSFGAGRVAFF. The J gene is TRBJ1-1, the V gene TRBV12-3 or TRBV12-4, with D maybe TRBD1 (5 bases). CDR3 size: 13 residues. Trimming removed 3 bases from V and 10 bases from J, with 15 bases in between.

This clonotype has a handful of counts. The CDR3 DNA sequence: TGTGCCAGCAGTAAGGGGACAGGGGTGTACAATGAGCAGTTCTTC. It encodes CASSKGTGVYNEQFF. This chain connects TRBV12-3 or TRBV12-4 to TRBJ2-1; 10 bases are shared with TRBD1. V trimming: 5 bases; J trimming: 4 bases; junction bases outside the gene matches: 5. The CDR3 contains 15 residues.

This clonotype was detected ten times or more. The chain carries TRBV5-1 and TRBJ2-3, with 8 nucleotides matching TRBD2. The CDR3 runs to 14 residues. From germline, CDR1 is SGHRS and CDR2 YFSETQ. V lost 5 bases to trimming and J lost 2 bases; unmatched junction nucleotides: 4. The CDR3 spells CASSAGLATDTQYF. CDR3 coding DNA: TGCGCCAGCAGTGCCGGACTAGCCACAGATACGCAGTATTTT.

This sequence joins TRBV14 and TRBJ2-4, with D maybe TRBD1 (6 bases). CDR3 length: 14 residues. Deletions cut 0 bases from V and 7 bases from J, with 10 bases between. CDR1 and CDR2 (germline): SGHDN, FVKESK. This CDR3 reads CASSQDLDSNIQYF. CDR3 bases: TGTGCCAGCAGCCAAGATTTGGACAGTAACATTCAGTACTTC.

The gene calls are TRBV25-1 and TRBJ2-3; no clear D gene. This CDR3 is built from 11 residues. V lost 6 bases and J lost 7, with 8 bases in between. The germline CDR1 and CDR2 sequences are MGHDK and SYGVNS. CDR3 in amino acids: CASSRVNTQYF. The DNA of the CDR3 is TGTGCCAGCAGCAGAGTTAATACGCAGTATTTT.

The gene calls are TRBV7-2 and TRBJ1-1; D not resolved. Germline CDR1 and CDR2: SGHTA and FQGNSA. V lost 2 bases and J 8 bases, leaving 12 bases between the germline ends. The CDR3 spans 13 residues. In nucleotides, the CDR3 is TGTGCCAGCAGCTTACTGGGAATAGAGGAAGCTTTCTTT. Its protein product is CASSLLGIEEAFF.

This clonotype was found many times. The chain has TRBV9 and TRBJ1-5; TRBD1 matches 10 bases. The CDR3 sequence is 23 residues long. CDR1 is SGDLS, CDR2 YYNGEE, per germline. Trimming cost V 1 base and J 0 bases; bases outside gene matches: 22. The CDR3 loop reads CASSVTYPLWTGGGLYSNQPQHF. The CDR3 bases are TGTGCCAGCAGCGTAACGTACCCCCTTTGGACAGGGGGGGGTCTGTATAGCAATCAGCCCCAGCATTTT.